Each of the 31 T cell receptor beta chains below was sequenced from the same sample in a study of T cells in Graves' hyperthyroidism and ophthalmopathy. Amplified TCR beta CDR3 regions came from RNA transcripts. The HTBI primer set drove a first-round RT-PCR of the TCR CDR3. Via MiXCR, TCRdb re-called the multiplex PCR reads, giving one row per CDR3 protein. The sample shows hundreds of thousands of distinct CDR3 sequences, roughly 14% of them seen only once. The sequencing sample was made of blood. These receptors came from a man aged 18 to 30 with Graves' ophthalmopathy.

This clonotype has ten or more counts. The CDR3 reads CASSSRSGGASEQFF. The DNA for the CDR3 is TGTGCCAGCAGTTCCCGAAGCGGGGGGGCCTCTGAGCAGTTCTTC. The chain uses TRBV12-3 or TRBV12-4 and TRBJ2-1, with TRBD2 identical over 10 bases. The J segment lost 9 bases and the V segment lost 4 bases, leaving 9 bases of the junction unmatched. The CDR3 sequence is 15 residues long.

The sample holds many counts of this clonotype. This chain joins TRBV3-1 and TRBJ2-1; 8 bases are a match to TRBD2. Germline assignment: CDR1 LGHDT and CDR2 YNNKEL (reference sequence). After removal of 3 bases from V and 3 bases from J, the junction contained 10 bases not matched to a gene. The CDR3 is made up of 17 amino acids. The CDR3 coding sequence is TGTGCCAGCAGCCATGACCGGTCGGGACTAGGCTACAATGAGCAGTTCTTC. Translating gives CASSHDRSGLGYNEQFF.

This clonotype was counted once. This CDR3 fails to terminate in the conserved phenylalanine or tryptophan, so it likely reflects a read error. V gene TRBV11-2 combines with J gene TRBJ1-2; TRBD1 aligns across 8 bases. The CDR3 length is 15 residues. CDR1 is SGHAT and CDR2 is FQNNGV in the germline V gene. The V segment lost 5 bases and the J segment 3 bases; nucleotides outside the gene matches: 8. The CDR3: CASSVDRAIDYGYTL. CDR3 DNA sequence: TGTGCCAGCAGCGTGGACAGGGCAATCGACTATGGCTACACCCTC.

A few counts support this clonotype. The chain joins TRBV14 to TRBJ1-1; the match to TRBD1 covers 12 bases. CDR1 and CDR2 from the germline V gene are SGHDN and FVKESK. Trimming took 1 base from V and 7 from J; bases not matched to a gene: 7. The CDR3 is 16 residues long. In DNA, the CDR3 is TGTGCCAGCAGCCAAGCCGGGACAGGGGGCTCAGGTGAAGCTTTCTTT. It codes for CASSQAGTGGSGEAFF.

This clonotype was found a few times. This chain connects TRBV25-1 to TRBJ1-2, with D maybe TRBD1 (6 bases). The V gene lost 6 bases and the J gene lost 6 bases, with 14 bases spanning the gap. Germline V gives CDR1 MGHDK, CDR2 SYGVNS. The CDR3 length is 13 residues. CDR3 residues: CASSRSGGHGYTF. The CDR3 DNA follows: TGTGCCAGCAGCCGTTCGGGGGGCCATGGCTACACCTTC.

This clonotype was seen at least ten times. The rearrangement links TRBV3-1 to TRBJ2-7; no clear D gene. The V and J ends lost 0 bases and 0 bases respectively, with 9 bases between them. The germline V gene has CDR1 LGHDT and CDR2 YNNKEL (reference sequence). The CDR3 runs to 15 residues. CDR3 nucleotide sequence: TGTGCCAGCAGCCAAGATAAGATTTACTCCTACGAGCAGTACTTC. This gives the protein CASSQDKIYSYEQYF.

About this clonotype: It may be a read error: a sequence one base away is much more abundant. V gene TRBV6-5 combines with J gene TRBJ2-1; tentative D call: TRBD2 (6 bases). This CDR3 spans 14 amino acids. Germline CDR1 and CDR2: MNHEY and SVGAGI. CDR3 protein: CASKPRVDYSEQFF. DNA of the CDR3: TGTGCCAGCAAACCTCGAGTGGACTACAGTGAGCAGTTCTTC.

This clonotype has ten or more counts. The chain combines TRBV30 with TRBJ2-7; tentatively, D is TRBD2 (5 bases). This CDR3 is 14 amino acids long. V was cut by 1 base and J by 1 base, with 11 bases left in between. Germline CDR1 reads GTSNPN; CDR2 reads SVGIG (reference sequence). The CDR3 reads CAWSARVSSYEQYF. The CDR3 DNA is TGTGCCTGGAGTGCGCGGGTTTCTTCCTACGAGCAGTACTTC.

This clonotype was seen repeatedly, ten times or more. CDR3 in DNA: TGCAGCGTTGACCTAGCATGGGGGACAGATACGCAGTATTTT. This encodes CSVDLAWGTDTQYF. The J gene is TRBJ2-3, the V gene TRBV29-1; either TRBD1 or TRBD2 may supply D (5 bases each). Germline loops: CDR1 SQVTM, CDR2 ANQGSEA. V was shortened by 3 bases and J by 3 bases, with 13 bases between the two germline ends. CDR3 size: 14 residues.

This clonotype showed up many times. The J gene is TRBJ2-1, the V gene TRBV20-1; D is unresolved. This CDR3 region has 13 residues. Germline V gene sequence: CDR1 DFQATT, CDR2 SNEGSKA (reference sequence). Trimming removed 6 bases at V and 11 bases at J, with 20 bases between. The CDR3 reads CSARAYAEYKQFF. DNA of the CDR3: TGCAGTGCCCGGGCCTACGCAGAGTACAAGCAGTTCTTC.

This clonotype was counted many times. CDR3 bases: TGCAGTGCAAACCCCTCGACTAGCGGGAACTACGAGCAGTACTTC. Its translation is CSANPSTSGNYEQYF. The chain carries TRBV20-1 and TRBJ2-7, with 11 bases fitting TRBD2. The V gene end was trimmed by 6 bases and the J gene end by 3 bases; junction bases not matched to a gene: 10. From germline, CDR1 is DFQATT and CDR2 SNEGSKA (reference sequence). The CDR3 contains 15 residues.

The sample holds many counts of this clonotype. This chain uses TRBV27 with TRBJ2-2; D remains unclear. Per germline, CDR1 MNHEY and CDR2 SMNVEV (reference sequence). V lost 6 bases and J 5 bases, leaving 7 bases between the germline ends. CDR3 length equals 12 residues. CDR3 sequence: CASSRPTGELFF. The CDR3 coding sequence is TGTGCCAGCAGCCGTCCAACCGGGGAGCTGTTTTTT.

As regards this clonotype: A clone one base away is much larger, so this may be a read error. The rearrangement links TRBV30 to TRBJ2-2, with D perhaps matching TRBD1 or TRBD2 (5 bases each). The V end was cut by 1 base, the J end by 2 bases, with 11 bases between. Germline CDR1 reads GTSNPN; CDR2 reads SVGIG (reference sequence). This CDR3 spans 15 amino acids. CDR3 in amino acids: CAWSALGVNTGELFF. DNA for the CDR3: TGTGCCTGGAGTGCACTAGGGGTCAACACCGGGGAGCTGTTTTTT.

This clonotype has a count of ten or more. The rearrangement links TRBV18 to TRBJ2-3, with TRBD2 matching 9 bases. Germline trimming cut 2 bases from V and 8 bases from J; bases unmatched to any gene: 8. Germline CDR1 reads KGHSH; CDR2 reads LQKENI. The CDR3 runs to 15 residues. The CDR3, as DNA: TGTGCCAGCTCACCAGTAGCGGGAGAGGATGGTACGCAGTATTTT. Its protein is CASSPVAGEDGTQYF.

This clonotype came up a few times. The chain has TRBV18 and TRBJ1-2; D is uncertain. This CDR3 is 14 amino acids long. Germline loops: CDR1 KGHSH, CDR2 LQKENI. V was pared by 6 bases and J by 4 bases, with 15 bases between. CDR3 sequence (DNA): TGTGCCAGCTCCCTTAATGGAGGGTCCTATGGCTACACCTTC. Residues: CASSLNGGSYGYTF.

This clonotype was seen repeatedly, ten times or more. The chain joins TRBV5-1 to TRBJ2-7; no clear D. In germline, CDR1 is SGHRS, CDR2 YFSETQ. Trimming removed 4 bases at V and 3 bases at J, with 11 bases between. The CDR3 contains 13 residues. The CDR3 nucleotides read TGCGCCAGCAGCCCTGGTGCTGGCTACGAGCAGTACTTC. Translation gives CASSPGAGYEQYF.

A few counts support this clonotype. This chain connects TRBV19 to TRBJ2-1; D might be TRBD1 or TRBD2, each matching 6 bases. CDR1 and CDR2 from the germline V gene are LNHDA and SQIVND (reference sequence). The CDR3 extends over 16 amino acids. The V end lost 0 bases, the J end lost 8 bases, and 17 bases lay between the germline ends. CDR3 sequence (DNA): TGTGCCAGTAGTATAGATGAGCGAGGGGGGCGTGATGAGCAGTTCTTC. Translating it yields CASSIDERGGRDEQFF. Looking up the rest from reference TRBV19 and TRBJ2-1 gives the full variable domain: DGGITQSPKYLFRKEGQNVTLSCEQNLNHDAMYWYRQDPGQGLRLIYYSQIVNDFQKGDIAEGYSVSREKKESFPLTVTSAQKNPTAFYLCASSIDERGGRDEQFFGPGTRLTVL.

With regard to this clonotype: A much larger clone differs by one base, so this may be a read error. The V call is TRBV10-2, the J call TRBJ2-3; 7 bases align to TRBD2. Germline V CDR1 and CDR2: WSHSY, SAAADI. The V gene end was trimmed by 3 bases and the J gene end by 5 bases; junction bases not matched to a gene: 8. The CDR3 is 15 amino acids. The CDR3 reads CASSEVGGPGDTQYF. The DNA for the CDR3 is TGCGCCAGCAGTGAAGTGGGAGGGCCGGGAGATACGCAGTATTTT.

This sequence joins TRBV19 and TRBJ2-5; tentative D call: TRBD2 (7 bases). The CDR3 is made up of 15 amino acids. The germline CDR1 and CDR2 sequences are LNHDA and SQIVND (reference sequence). Trimming took 3 bases from V and 5 from J, leaving 16 bases between them. The CDR3: CASSINRGAWETQYF. CDR3 bases: TGTGCCAGTAGTATCAACCGGGGGGCTTGGGAGACCCAGTACTTC.

This clonotype was seen many times. This chain links TRBV14 with TRBJ2-7; D not resolved. Germline CDR1 is SGHDN and CDR2 is FVKESK. Between the trimmed V and J ends, which lost 0 bases and 0 bases, there was a span of 9 bases. The CDR3 length is 15 residues. CDR3 bases: TGTGCCAGCAGCCAAGATGACCGACGCTCCTACGAGCAGTACTTC. Protein sequence: CASSQDDRRSYEQYF.

At least ten counts were recorded for this clonotype. The chain combines TRBV6-1 with TRBJ2-4, with D perhaps TRBD1 (6 bases). V lost 0 bases and J 2 bases, leaving 8 bases between the germline ends. The V gene's germline CDR1 is MNHNS and CDR2 SASEGT. This CDR3 is built from 15 residues. The CDR3 sequence is CASSEAQGTKNIQYF. In DNA, the CDR3 is TGTGCCAGCAGTGAAGCCCAGGGGACCAAAAACATTCAGTACTTC.

As for this clonotype: One junction end does not reproduce the germline sequence, and a read error may be involved. CDR3: CASGFLVNTEAFF. The CDR3 DNA sequence: TGTGCCAGCGGCTTCTTGGTGAACACTGAAGCTTTCTTT. The chain links TRBV13 to TRBJ1-1; D ambiguous. This CDR3 spans 13 amino acids. The V gene's germline CDR1 is PRHDT and CDR2 FYEKMQ (reference sequence).

With respect to this clonotype: A read error may account for a junction end that differs from germline. The chain has TRBV24-1 and TRBJ2-1, with D uncertain. Germline-derived CDR1 and CDR2 are KGHDR and SFDVKD. The length of the CDR3 is 13 residues. In nucleotides, the CDR3 is TGTGCCACCCTGGGCGGCTCCTACAATGAGCAGTCCTTC. It is translated as CATLGGSYNEQSF.

About this clonotype: This may come from a read error, since a much larger clone is one base off. The V call is TRBV20-1, the J call TRBJ2-3; TRBD1 matches 7 bases. After removal of 0 bases from V and 4 bases from J, the junction contained 4 bases not matched to a gene. The CDR3 extends over 14 amino acids. CDR1 DFQATT and CDR2 SNEGSKA come from the germline V gene (reference sequence). The CDR3 sequence: CSARDQQGADTQYF. For the CDR3, the DNA is TGCAGTGCTAGAGATCAGCAGGGGGCAGATACGCAGTATTTT.

The rearrangement links TRBV7-9 to TRBJ1-1, with D unclear. V lost 8 bases to trimming and J lost 5 bases, with 12 bases between them. The length of the CDR3 is 12 residues. CDR1 is SEHNR and CDR2 is FQNEAQ in the germline V gene (reference sequence). The CDR3 sequence: CASLGRRTEAFF. Written as DNA, the CDR3 is TGTGCCAGCTTAGGGCGGAGGACTGAAGCTTTCTTT.

This clonotype has ten or more counts. The V and J genes are TRBV18 and TRBJ2-5; tentatively, D is TRBD2 (6 bases). The germline V gene has CDR1 KGHSH and CDR2 LQKENI. The ends were cut back, 3 bases at V and 0 bases at J, with 17 bases in the middle. This CDR3 has 17 residues. CDR3 DNA: TGTGCCAGCTCACCTTCTGAGATAGCGGCACACCAAGAGACCCAGTACTTC. It is translated as CASSPSEIAAHQETQYF.

This chain links TRBV7-9 with TRBJ2-1; TRBD1 matches 9 bases. With V trimmed by 4 bases and J by 5 bases, 6 bases remained unmatched. Germline V gene sequence: CDR1 SEHNR, CDR2 FQNEAQ (reference sequence). The CDR3 has 15 residues. This CDR3 is CASSSGTGKDNEQFF. The DNA of the CDR3 is TGTGCCAGCAGCTCTGGGACAGGGAAGGACAATGAGCAGTTCTTC. Variable domain in full (rest from reference TRBV7-9 and TRBJ2-1): DTGVSQNPRHKITKRGQNVTFRCDPISEHNRLYWYRQTLGQGPEFLTYFQNEAQLEKSRLLSDRFSAERPKGSFSTLEIQRTEQGDSAMYLCASSSGTGKDNEQFFGPGTRLTVL.

With regard to this clonotype: A single base separates this from a much larger clone, so it may be a read error. J is TRBJ2-5 and V is TRBV7-2, with 13 bases that match TRBD2. In germline, CDR1 is SGHTA, CDR2 FQGNSA. This CDR3 spans 16 amino acids. With V trimmed by 7 bases and J by 7 bases, 12 bases remained unmatched. CDR3 loop: CASNSLTSGRARTQYF. CDR3 DNA sequence: TGTGCCAGCAACTCGCTTACTAGCGGGAGGGCCAGGACCCAGTACTTC. The whole variable domain, remainder taken from reference TRBV7-2 and TRBJ2-5, is GAGVSQSPSNKVTEKGKDVELRCDPISGHTALYWYRQSLGQGLEFLIYFQGNSAPDKSGLPSDRFSAERTGGSVSTLTIQRTQQEDSAVYLCASNSLTSGRARTQYFGPGTRLLVL.

The table lists this clonotype with many counts. V usage is TRBV12-3 or TRBV12-4 and J usage is TRBJ2-5, with 8 bases lining up with TRBD1. The trim removed 5 bases at V and 5 bases at J, leaving 7 bases unmatched. The CDR3 contains 14 residues. In DNA, the CDR3 is TGTGCCAGCAGTGCCAGGGGGCGGATGGAGACCCAGTACTTC. Its translation is CASSARGRMETQYF.

This chain connects TRBV10-2 to TRBJ2-2; 13 bases match TRBD2. Trimming at V came to 9 bases and at J to 0 bases, leaving 4 bases not matched to a gene. The CDR3 has 16 amino acids. Germline V gives CDR1 WSHSY, CDR2 SAAADI. The DNA for the CDR3 is TGCGCCAGTAGACTAGCGGGGGGCTCGAACACCGGGGAGCTGTTTTTT. It yields the protein CASRLAGGSNTGELFF.

The chain employs TRBV11-2 and TRBJ2-7, with D perhaps matching TRBD1 or TRBD2 (6 bases each). Germline loops: CDR1 SGHAT, CDR2 FQNNGV. Trimming took off 5 bases at V and 6 bases at J, with 17 bases between the two ends. This CDR3 contains 14 residues. CDR3 amino acids: CASSRKGGRREQYF. As DNA, the CDR3 is TGTGCCAGCAGCCGTAAGGGGGGACGGCGCGAGCAGTACTTC.